This record looks at one T cell receptor (beta chain) sequence and its context. This sample is part of a study of blood T cell repertoires in COVID-19. Overall study context: Samples taken during acute and convalescent COVID-19 were collected in the United States, Italy and Spain. From T cells, B-cell-depleted T cells, or PBMCs came the material, which was cDNA or gDNA.

The CDR3 extends over 14 amino acids. The V end was cut by 6 bases, the J end by 3 bases, with 11 bases between. The germline V gene has CDR1 KGHSH and CDR2 LQKENI. Original methodology: The assay estimated nucleated cells by amplifying reference gene primers. The protocol was immunoSEQ multiplex PCR, while the TCRdb copy is restricted to in-frame clones and leaves out a portion. V, J and clone size reflect that table, while D and trimming were determined from the DNA. Of some 300,000 clones listed, roughly 87% are singletons. The TCR sequence derives from a young man with active or convalescent COVID-19. What was sequenced was peripheral blood. The chain uses TRBV18 and TRBJ2-2; D gene ambiguous. CDR3 bases: TGTGCCAGCTCCCGAGCTCCACACACCGGGGAGCTGTTTTTT. As protein: CASSRAPHTGELFF.